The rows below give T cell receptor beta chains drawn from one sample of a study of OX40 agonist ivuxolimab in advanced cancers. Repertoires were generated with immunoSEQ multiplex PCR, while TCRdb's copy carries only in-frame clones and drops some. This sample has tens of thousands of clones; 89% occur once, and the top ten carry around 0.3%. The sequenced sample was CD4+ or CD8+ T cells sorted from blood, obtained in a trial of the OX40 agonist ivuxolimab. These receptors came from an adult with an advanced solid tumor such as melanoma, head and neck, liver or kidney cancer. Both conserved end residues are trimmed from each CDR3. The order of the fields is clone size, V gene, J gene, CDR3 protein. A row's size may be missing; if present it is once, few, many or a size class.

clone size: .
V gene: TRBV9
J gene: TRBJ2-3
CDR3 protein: ASSVATSGEVTDTQY

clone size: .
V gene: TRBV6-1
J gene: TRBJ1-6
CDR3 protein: ASSDIRIRNSPLH

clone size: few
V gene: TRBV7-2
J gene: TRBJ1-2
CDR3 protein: ASSSLGGGYGYT

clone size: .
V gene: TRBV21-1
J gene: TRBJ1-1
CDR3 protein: ASSKDPPRHHTEAF

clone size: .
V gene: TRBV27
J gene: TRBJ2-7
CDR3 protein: ASSYSWGPYEQY

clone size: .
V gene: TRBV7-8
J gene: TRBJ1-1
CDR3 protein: ASSQGVTRNTEAF

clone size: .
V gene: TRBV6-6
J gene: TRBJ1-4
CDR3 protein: ASSYRGQGNEKLF

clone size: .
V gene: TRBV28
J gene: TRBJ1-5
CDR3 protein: ASSLRDQPQH

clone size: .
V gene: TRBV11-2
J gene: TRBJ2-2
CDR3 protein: ASSASSAGELF

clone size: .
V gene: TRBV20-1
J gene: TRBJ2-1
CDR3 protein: SARDHDEQF

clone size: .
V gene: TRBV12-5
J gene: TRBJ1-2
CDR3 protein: ASGSPAGGSTNYGYT

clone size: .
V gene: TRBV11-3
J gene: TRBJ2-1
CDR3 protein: ASSLSRVNEQF

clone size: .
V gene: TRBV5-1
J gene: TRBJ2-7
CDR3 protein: ASGELPVESPTYEQY

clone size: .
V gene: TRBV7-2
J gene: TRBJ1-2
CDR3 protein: ASSQRPGPYYGYT

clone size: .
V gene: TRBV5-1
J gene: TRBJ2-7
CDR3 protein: ASSTEGYEQY

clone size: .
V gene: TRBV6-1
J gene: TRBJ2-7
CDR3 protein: ASNRGPYEQY

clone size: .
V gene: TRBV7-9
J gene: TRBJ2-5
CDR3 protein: ASSLPPAGGNQETQY

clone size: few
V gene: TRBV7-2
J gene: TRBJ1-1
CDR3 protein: ASSLAGTDTEAF

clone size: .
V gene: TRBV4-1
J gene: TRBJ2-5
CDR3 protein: ASSLTDQETQY

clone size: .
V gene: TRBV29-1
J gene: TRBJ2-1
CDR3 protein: SVAGDGNEQF

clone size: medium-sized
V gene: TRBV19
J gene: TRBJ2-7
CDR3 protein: ASSARTETFYEQY

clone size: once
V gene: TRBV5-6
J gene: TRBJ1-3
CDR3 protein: ASSLDSRNTIY

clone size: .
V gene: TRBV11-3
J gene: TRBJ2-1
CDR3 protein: ASSQEGTSRNEQF

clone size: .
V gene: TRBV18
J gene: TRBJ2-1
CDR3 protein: ASSLGQLKF

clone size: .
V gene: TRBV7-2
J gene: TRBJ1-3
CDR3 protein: ASSLSKGNGNTIY

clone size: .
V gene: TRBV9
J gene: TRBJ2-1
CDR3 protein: ASSVVGTRNEQF

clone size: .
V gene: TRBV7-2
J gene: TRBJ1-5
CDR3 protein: ASSSQVVGQPQH

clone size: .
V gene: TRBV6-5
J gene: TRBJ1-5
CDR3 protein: ASSYSAGGGQPQH

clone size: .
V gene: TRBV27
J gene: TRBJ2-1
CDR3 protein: ASSSPERGSYNEQF

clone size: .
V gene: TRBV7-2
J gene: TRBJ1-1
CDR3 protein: ASSLARGNTEAF

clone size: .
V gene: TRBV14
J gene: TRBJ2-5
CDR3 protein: ASSPRTGGTQY

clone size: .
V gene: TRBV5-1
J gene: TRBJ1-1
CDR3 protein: ASSSLQWENTEAF

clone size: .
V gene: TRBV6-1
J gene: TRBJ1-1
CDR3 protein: ASSEPPGTANTEAF

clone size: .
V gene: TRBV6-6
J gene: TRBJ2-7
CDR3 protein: ASSYSRVYEQY